Presented here are 20 T cell receptor beta chains from one specimen sequenced in a study of shared clonotypes between healthy human individuals. Data came from immunoSEQ multiplex PCR; TCRdb stores just in-frame clones and leaves some out. The table includes 950,000 to 1,100,000 clones, about 84% detected once. The sequenced material came from memory CD4+ T cells from PBMCs. Subset meaning: CD45RA-negative fraction. The receptors here all came from a man in his late teens or twenties in good health. Some clones in this sample may be carry-over from other donors' samples.

This clone was recorded once. The chain links TRBV7-9 to TRBJ1-2; D gene ambiguous. This CDR3 is 13 amino acids long. Germline V CDR1 and CDR2: SEHNR, FQNEAQ (reference sequence). The germline V and J ends were trimmed by 1 base and 7 bases, with 10 bases remaining between them. CDR3 sequence reads: CASSLGLGFGYTF. Here the CDR3 DNA reads TGTGCCAGCAGCTTAGGCTTGGGCTTTGGCTACACCTTC.

The CDR3 is CASSYRLAGAGGELFF. In nucleotides, the CDR3 is TGTGCCAGCAGTTACCGACTAGCGGGAGCGGGCGGGGAGCTGTTTTTT. The V call is TRBV6-5, the J call TRBJ2-2, with 12 positions matching TRBD2. Germline CDR1 MNHEY, CDR2 SVGAGI. V shed 2 bases and J 7 bases; nucleotides not matched to a gene: 5. This CDR3 is built from 16 residues.

This clone appeared a few times. The chain carries TRBV19 and TRBJ2-1; D gene ambiguous. CDR1 is LNHDA and CDR2 is SQIVND in the germline V gene (reference sequence). This CDR3 spans 12 amino acids. Trimming cost V 0 bases and J 10 bases, with 7 bases left between them. The CDR3 loop reads CASSIDRGEQFF. CDR3 nucleotide sequence: TGTGCCAGTAGTATAGATCGAGGCGAGCAGTTCTTC.

A note on this clone: Different DNA sequences within this sample yield the same CDR3. The V gene is TRBV2, the J gene TRBJ2-3, with D tentatively TRBD1 or TRBD2 (6 bases each). V was cut by 6 bases and J by 0 bases, with 16 bases left in between. This CDR3 comprises 16 residues. The germline V gene has CDR1 SNHLY and CDR2 FYNNEI. CDR3 nucleotides: TGTGCCAGCAGCGCCCGGGGGCAGCTTAGCACAGATACGCAGTATTTT. Translation gives CASSARGQLSTDTQYF.

V and J are TRBV19 and TRBJ2-3; 10 nucleotides align to TRBD2. In germline, CDR1 is LNHDA, CDR2 SQIVND (reference sequence). The trim removed 5 bases at V and 1 base at J, leaving 3 bases unmatched. This CDR3 is 15 amino acids long. The CDR3 spells CASSPGTSGTDTQYF. The CDR3 DNA follows: TGTGCCAGTAGTCCGGGGACTAGCGGCACAGATACGCAGTATTTT.

The CDR3 spells CTSSLQDPYNEQFF. DNA of the CDR3: TGCACCAGCAGTCTACAGGACCCATACAATGAGCAGTTCTTC. V is TRBV1 and J is TRBJ2-1; the table calls TRBD1, which could not be checked here. TRBV1 is a recognized pseudogene. The CDR3 is 14 residues long.

The rearrangement joins TRBV6-6 to TRBJ2-2; 7 nucleotides align to TRBD2. The J segment lost 5 bases and the V segment lost 0 bases, leaving 3 bases of the junction unmatched. The CDR3 totals 15 residues. Germline V CDR1 and CDR2: MNHNY, SVGAGI (reference sequence). The CDR3 sequence: CASSYSGGLTGELFF. The CDR3 bases are TGTGCCAGCAGTTACTCGGGGGGGTTAACCGGGGAGCTGTTTTTT.

This sequence joins TRBV6-5 and TRBJ2-3, with no clear D. CDR3 length equals 13 residues. The ends were cut back, 4 bases at V and 6 bases at J, with 11 bases in the middle. Germline CDR1 MNHEY, CDR2 SVGAGI. The CDR3 reads CASSSGRADTQYF. DNA for the CDR3: TGTGCCAGCAGTTCCGGTCGAGCGGATACGCAGTATTTT.

The chain couples TRBV5-1 to TRBJ2-7; the match to TRBD2 covers 7 bases. Gene TRBJ2-5 matches the end of the DNA better, so the J call may be wrong. Per the germline V gene, CDR1 is SGHRS and CDR2 is YFSETQ. The CDR3 runs 15 residues. CDR3 in amino acids: CASSPWGEGKSTQYF. The CDR3 DNA follows: TGCGCCAGCAGCCCCTGGGGGGAGGGCAAGTCGACCCAGTACTTC.

The CDR3 sequence is CASSRRQGTYNEQFF. The CDR3 DNA reads as TGTGCCAGCTCCCGCCGGCAGGGGACTTACAATGAGCAGTTCTTC. This chain connects TRBV18 to TRBJ2-1; D is perhaps TRBD1 or TRBD2 (6 bases each). With 6 bases removed from V and 4 bases from J, the gap between germline ends came to 16 bases. The germline gives CDR1 KGHSH, CDR2 LQKENI. The CDR3 loop spans 15 amino acids.

Ten or more counts support this clone. Other DNA variants within this sample encode the same CDR3. The chain is built from TRBV28 and TRBJ2-3; TRBD1 is a possible D gene (6 bases). CDR1 is MDHEN and CDR2 is SYDVKM in the germline V gene. Trimming pared 6 bases from V and 3 bases from J, leaving 13 bases between. This CDR3 has 14 amino acids. The CDR3 sequence: CASSPLQGTDTQYF. The CDR3 coding sequence is TGTGCCAGCAGCCCCTTACAGGGAACAGATACGCAGTATTTT.

This chain uses TRBV2 with TRBJ2-1; possibly TRBD1 for D (6 bases). The CDR3 contains 12 residues. Germline CDR1 is SNHLY and CDR2 is FYNNEI. V was cut by 6 bases and J by 8 bases, with 11 bases left in between. CDR3 sequence reads: CASRRQVDEQFF. In DNA form, the CDR3 reads TGTGCCAGCAGGCGACAGGTGGATGAGCAGTTCTTC.

Comments on this clone: With a far larger clone one base away, a read error is the likely cause. Other DNA variants within this sample encode the same CDR3. V is TRBV30 and J is TRBJ2-2; D might be TRBD2 (5 bases). Looked up from germline, CDR1 is GTSNPN and CDR2 is SVGIG (reference sequence). V lost 1 base to trimming and J lost 8 bases, with 14 bases between them. The CDR3 sequence is 14 residues long. CDR3 sequence: CAWSAQPRGGELFF. The CDR3 nucleotides are TGTGCCTGGAGTGCCCAGCCCCGGGGAGGGGAGCTGTTTTTT.

The genes are TRBV19 and TRBJ1-1, with D tentatively TRBD1 (5 bases). This CDR3 has 14 residues. Trimming left V 10 bases short and J 0 bases short, with 15 bases between. Germline V lookup: CDR1 LNHDA, CDR2 SQIVND (reference sequence). CDR3 nucleotide sequence: TGTGCCACTATCCGGGGGGGGATGAACACTGAAGCTTTCTTT. Protein sequence: CATIRGGMNTEAFF.

The rearrangement uses TRBV18 and TRBJ1-2, with 9 bases lining up with TRBD1. The CDR3 contains 13 residues. The germline gives CDR1 KGHSH, CDR2 LQKENI. V was clipped by 6 bases and J by 7 bases; unmatched bases: 6. CDR3 protein: CASSGQGIGGYTF. CDR3 in DNA: TGTGCCAGCTCCGGACAGGGGATAGGTGGCTACACCTTC.

The chain employs TRBV6-6 and TRBJ1-2, with 7 bases aligning to TRBD1. The CDR3 runs to 14 residues. Per the germline V gene, CDR1 is MNHNY and CDR2 is SVGAGI (reference sequence). V shed 6 bases and J 6 bases; nucleotides not matched to a gene: 10. The CDR3 bases are TGTGCCAGCAGGAGAGACACAGGGGCTAATGGCTACACCTTC. This translates into CASRRDTGANGYTF.

This clone was recorded only once. Other nucleotide sequences in the sample specify the same CDR3. The chain carries TRBV28 and TRBJ1-2; D is perhaps TRBD1 (5 bases). V dropped 2 bases and J dropped 8 bases, with 9 bases sitting between them. There are 12 residues in the CDR3. Germline V gene data show CDR1 as MDHEN and CDR2 as SYDVKM. Here the CDR3 DNA reads TGTGCCAGCAGTTTACCAGGACACGGCTACACCTTC. Protein product: CASSLPGHGYTF.

In DNA form, the CDR3 reads TGTGCCAGTAGTACAGGGCCGATGTCGGGGACAGGGGAGAACTATGGCTACACCTTC. This gives the protein CASSTGPMSGTGENYGYTF. The chain recombines TRBV19 with TRBJ1-2; 10 bases are shared with TRBD1. From germline, CDR1 is LNHDA and CDR2 SQIVND (reference sequence). Trimming took 4 bases from V and 2 from J; bases not matched to a gene: 16. The CDR3 loop spans 19 amino acids.

The chain is built from TRBV19 and TRBJ2-7; D gene ambiguous. The CDR3 loop spans 12 amino acids. V lost 6 bases and J 3 bases, leaving 9 bases between the germline ends. Germline V CDR1 and CDR2: LNHDA, SQIVND (reference sequence). CDR3 bases: TGTGCCAGTAGGTCACAGTTCTACGAGCAGTACTTC. This encodes CASRSQFYEQYF.

This sequence joins TRBV4-2 and TRBJ2-1; unclear D gene. Deletions cut 0 bases from V and 9 bases from J, with 9 bases between. CDR1 is LGHNA and CDR2 is YNFKEQ in the germline V gene. This CDR3 is 13 amino acids long. The CDR3 region is CASSQEGWGEQFF. The CDR3 region has the DNA TGTGCCAGCAGCCAAGAGGGGTGGGGTGAGCAGTTCTTC.